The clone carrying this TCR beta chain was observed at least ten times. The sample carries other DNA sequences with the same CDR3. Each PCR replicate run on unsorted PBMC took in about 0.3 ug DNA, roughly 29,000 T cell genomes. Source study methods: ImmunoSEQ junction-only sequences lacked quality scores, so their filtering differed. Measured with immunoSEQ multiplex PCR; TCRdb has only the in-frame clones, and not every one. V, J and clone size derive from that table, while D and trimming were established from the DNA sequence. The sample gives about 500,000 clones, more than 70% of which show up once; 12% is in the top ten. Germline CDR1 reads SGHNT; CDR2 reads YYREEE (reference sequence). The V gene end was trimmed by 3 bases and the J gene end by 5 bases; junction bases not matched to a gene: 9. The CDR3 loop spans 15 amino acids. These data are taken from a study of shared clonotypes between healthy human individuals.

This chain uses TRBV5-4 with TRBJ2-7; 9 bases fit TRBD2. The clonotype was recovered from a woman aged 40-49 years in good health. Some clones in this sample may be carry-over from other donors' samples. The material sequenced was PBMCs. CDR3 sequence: CASSSPTSGRDEQYF. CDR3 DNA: TGTGCCAGCAGCTCCCCGACTAGCGGCAGGGACGAGCAGTACTTC.